This T cell receptor (beta chain) was retrieved from a study of human T cells and chemical hapten exposure. Across the whole study: Chiefly women, the patients showed alopecia areata, totalis or universalis.

Study findings and constraints: Relative to control repertoires, expanded TCRs gave rise to significantly more large CDR3 similarity clusters.

Time point meaning: pre-sensitization, week 0. Sample treatment: therapeutic diphenylcyclopropenone sensitization with weekly scalp DPC. In the original analysis: Samples had a median of 95,638 TCRs, ranging roughly 20,000 to 750,000. TCRdb independently ran MiXCR on the RACE reads; one entry per CDR3 protein. TCRdb's processing, not the authors', yielded these V and J calls. This table has a few hundred thousand distinct CDR3 sequences, about 9% appearing once. Worth noting for this clonotype: Antigen: not known.

The CDR3 has 12 residues. With 1 base removed from V and 6 bases from J, the gap between germline ends came to 5 bases. V usage is TRBV12-3 or TRBV12-4 and J usage is TRBJ2-3; D is ambiguous. Sequenced material: whole blood, taken in connection with sensitization to the hapten diphenylcyclopropenone (DPC). This sequence originates from a woman in her thirties or forties with alopecia areata. Some clones in this sample may be carry-over from other donors' samples. The CDR3 coding sequence is TGTGCCAGCAGTTTAGGGTGGGATACGCAGTATTTT. It is translated as CASSLGWDTQYF.